The clone carrying this T cell receptor beta chain was observed a few times. Its matching antigen is unknown. Germline-derived CDR1 and CDR2 are SGHTA and FQGNSA. The CDR3 consists of 16 residues. With 3 bases clipped from V and 1 base from J, the junction kept 3 bases outside the gene matches. The data derive from a study of CD8 T cells in ankylosing spondylitis. Notes on the study in general: A motif of eight highly homologous TCR beta variants was seen as apparently characteristic of ankylosing spondylitis blood. Disease-linked clones, CD8+, were relatively rare in peripheral blood. Reports of some motif variants in reactive arthritis synovial fluid and blood predate this one.

TCRdb used MiXCR to reprocess the 5' RACE reads, holding one entry per CDR3 protein. The sample consists of 100,000 to 150,000 distinct CDR3 sequences, roughly an eighth of them appearing once. The chain carries TRBV7-2 and TRBJ2-4; TRBD1 matches at 10 bases. The sequence was collected from a female donor with ankylosing spondylitis or in good health (not recorded which). The sequencing input was blood, either unsorted or a sorted T cell fraction (not recorded which). DNA for the CDR3: TGTGCCAGCAGCTTCCGGGACAGGGGCGCCAAAAACATTCAGTACTTC. This encodes CASSFRDRGAKNIQYF.